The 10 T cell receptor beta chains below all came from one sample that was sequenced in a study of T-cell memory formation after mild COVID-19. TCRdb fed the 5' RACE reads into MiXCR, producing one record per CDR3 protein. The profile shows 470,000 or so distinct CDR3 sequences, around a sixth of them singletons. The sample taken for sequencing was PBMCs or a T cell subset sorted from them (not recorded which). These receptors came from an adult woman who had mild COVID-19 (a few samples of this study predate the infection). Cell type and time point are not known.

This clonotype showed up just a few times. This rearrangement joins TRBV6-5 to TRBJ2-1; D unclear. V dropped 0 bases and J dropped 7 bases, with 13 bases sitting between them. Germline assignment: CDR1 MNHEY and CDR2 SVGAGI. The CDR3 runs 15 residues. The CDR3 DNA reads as TGTGCCAGCAGTTACTCTACTTTAGGAGCGAATGAGCAGTTCTTC. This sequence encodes CASSYSTLGANEQFF.

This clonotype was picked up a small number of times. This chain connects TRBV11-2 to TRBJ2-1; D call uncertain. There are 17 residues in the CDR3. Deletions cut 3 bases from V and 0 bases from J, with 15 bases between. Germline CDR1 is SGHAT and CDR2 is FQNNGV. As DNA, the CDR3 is TGTGCCAGCAGCTTTGATACAGCTTGGAGCTCCTACAATGAGCAGTTCTTC. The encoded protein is CASSFDTAWSSYNEQFF. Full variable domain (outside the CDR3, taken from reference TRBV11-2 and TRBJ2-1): EAGVAQSPRYKIIEKRQSVAFWCNPISGHATLYWYQQILGQGPKLLIQFQNNGVVDDSQLPKDRFSAERLKGVDSTLKIQPAKLEDSAVYLCASSFDTAWSSYNEQFFGPGTRLTVL.

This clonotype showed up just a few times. The DNA for the CDR3 is TGTGCCAGCAGTTTTTATTTGGGGGGCGAGCAGTACTTC. It specifies CASSFYLGGEQYF. The chain links TRBV27 to TRBJ2-7; a weak D match, TRBD2 (6 bases). V lost 3 bases, J lost 6 bases, and 12 bases lay in between. Germline values: CDR1 MNHEY, CDR2 SMNVEV (reference sequence). This CDR3 contains 13 residues.

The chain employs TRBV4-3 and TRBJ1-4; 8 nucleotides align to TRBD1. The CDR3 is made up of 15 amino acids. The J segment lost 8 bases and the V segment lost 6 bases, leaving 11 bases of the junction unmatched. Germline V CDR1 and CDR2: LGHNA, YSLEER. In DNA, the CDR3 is TGCGCCAGCAGGAAAGAGACAGGGGCAGACGAAAAACTGTTTTTT. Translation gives CASRKETGADEKLFF.

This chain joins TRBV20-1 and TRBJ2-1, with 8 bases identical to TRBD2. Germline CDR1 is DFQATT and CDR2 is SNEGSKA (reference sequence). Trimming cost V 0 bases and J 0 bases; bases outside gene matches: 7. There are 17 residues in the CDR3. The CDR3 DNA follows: TGCAGTGCTAGAGATGCGGGAGGCTTGAGCTCCTACAATGAGCAGTTCTTC. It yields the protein CSARDAGGLSSYNEQFF.

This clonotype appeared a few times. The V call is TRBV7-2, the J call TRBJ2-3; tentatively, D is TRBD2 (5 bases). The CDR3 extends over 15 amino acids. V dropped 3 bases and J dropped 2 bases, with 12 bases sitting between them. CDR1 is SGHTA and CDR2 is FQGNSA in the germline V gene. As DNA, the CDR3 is TGTGCCAGCAGCTTGTGGCTAGCCGACACAGATACGCAGTATTTT. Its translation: CASSLWLADTDTQYF. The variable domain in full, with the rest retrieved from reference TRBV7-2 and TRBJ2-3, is GAGVSQSPSNKVTEKGKDVELRCDPISGHTALYWYRQSLGQGLEFLIYFQGNSAPDKSGLPSDRFSAERTGGSVSTLTIQRTQQEDSAVYLCASSLWLADTDTQYFGPGTRLTVL.

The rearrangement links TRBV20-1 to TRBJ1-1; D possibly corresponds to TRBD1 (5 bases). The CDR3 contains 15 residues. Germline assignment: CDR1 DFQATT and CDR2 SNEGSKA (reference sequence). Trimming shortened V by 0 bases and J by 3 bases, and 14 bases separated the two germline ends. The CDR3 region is CSARDLAGPHTEAFF. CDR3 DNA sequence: TGCAGTGCTAGAGATCTGGCAGGGCCACACACTGAAGCTTTCTTT.

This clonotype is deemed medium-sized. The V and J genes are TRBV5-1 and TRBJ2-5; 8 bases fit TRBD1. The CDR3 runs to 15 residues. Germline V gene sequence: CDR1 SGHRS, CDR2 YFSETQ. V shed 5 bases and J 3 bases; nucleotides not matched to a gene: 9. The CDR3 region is CASRTRMTGEETQYF. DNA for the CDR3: TGCGCCAGCAGGACGCGCATGACAGGGGAAGAGACCCAGTACTTC.

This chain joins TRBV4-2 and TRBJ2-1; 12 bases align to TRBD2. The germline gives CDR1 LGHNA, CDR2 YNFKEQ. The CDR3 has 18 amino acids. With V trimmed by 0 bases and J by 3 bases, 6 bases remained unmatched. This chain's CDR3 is CASSQEKTSGGLYNEQFF. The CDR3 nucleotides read TGTGCCAGCAGCCAAGAAAAGACTAGCGGGGGCCTCTACAATGAGCAGTTCTTC.

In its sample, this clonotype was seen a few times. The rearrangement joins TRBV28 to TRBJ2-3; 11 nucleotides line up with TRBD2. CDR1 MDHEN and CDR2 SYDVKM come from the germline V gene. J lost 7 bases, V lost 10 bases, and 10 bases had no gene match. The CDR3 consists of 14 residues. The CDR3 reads CATDLAGGVNTQYF. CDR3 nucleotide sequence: TGTGCCACCGACCTAGCGGGAGGTGTGAATACGCAGTATTTT.